This TCR beta chain is from a study of response to subunit inactivated influenza vaccine. Overall study findings and caveats: Each seasonal influenza vaccination, the authors suggested, recruits few new T cells.

Using its own MiXCR run on the RT-PCR reads, TCRdb lists one record per CDR3 protein. The sample includes hundreds of thousands of distinct CDR3 sequences, approximately 18% of them seen just once. The table lists this clonotype with a few counts. Its antigen is still unknown. Trimming stripped 2 bases from V and 4 bases from J, with 12 bases between. Germline loops: CDR1 SNHLY, CDR2 FYNNEI. The CDR3 length is 15 residues. The sequencing here drew on PBMCs from blood, taken 4 to 6 days after vaccination. The V call is TRBV2, the J call TRBJ2-1; D not certain. The sequence derives from a man aged 45-65 years who received an inactivated influenza vaccine. CDR3 amino acids: CASSEQPPSYNEQFF. The CDR3 DNA reads as TGTGCCAGCAGTGAACAGCCCCCCTCTTACAATGAGCAGTTCTTC.